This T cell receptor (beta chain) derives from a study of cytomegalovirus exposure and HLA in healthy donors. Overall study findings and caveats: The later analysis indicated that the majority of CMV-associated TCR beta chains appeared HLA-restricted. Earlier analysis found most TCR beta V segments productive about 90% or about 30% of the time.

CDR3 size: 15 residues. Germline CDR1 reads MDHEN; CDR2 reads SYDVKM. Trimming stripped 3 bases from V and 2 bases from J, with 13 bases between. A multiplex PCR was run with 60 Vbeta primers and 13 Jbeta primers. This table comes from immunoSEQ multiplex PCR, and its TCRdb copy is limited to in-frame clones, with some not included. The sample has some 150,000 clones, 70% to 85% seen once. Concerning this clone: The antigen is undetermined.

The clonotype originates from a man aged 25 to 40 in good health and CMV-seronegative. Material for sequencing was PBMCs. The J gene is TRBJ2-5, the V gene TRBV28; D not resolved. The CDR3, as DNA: TGTGCCAGCAGTTTCAGAAGACTTGGGCAAGAGACCCAGTACTTC. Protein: CASSFRRLGQETQYF.